A single sample gave rise to the 14 T cell receptor beta chains below, sequenced in a study of response to subunit inactivated influenza vaccine. TCRdb ran MiXCR on the RT-PCR reads and lists one entry per CDR3 protein. The top ten clones hold roughly 13% of a sample with approximately 500,000 distinct CDR3 sequences, 10% to 15% of them seen once. Sequencing used PBMCs from blood, obtained about 40 days after vaccination. All receptors come from a man over 45 who received an inactivated influenza vaccine.

In its sample, this clonotype was seen once. The rearrangement links TRBV6-2 or TRBV6-3 to TRBJ2-3; 10 bases align to TRBD2. Germline trimming cut 5 bases from V and 2 bases from J; bases unmatched to any gene: 7. CDR1 is MNHEY, CDR2 SVGEGT, per germline. The CDR3 loop spans 16 amino acids. CDR3 sequence reads: CASSASLAGDTDTQYF. CDR3 nucleotide sequence: TGTGCCAGCAGTGCGTCTCTAGCGGGGGACACAGATACGCAGTATTTT.

The chain recombines TRBV12-3 or TRBV12-4 with TRBJ2-5, with 14 bases aligning to TRBD2. The CDR3 runs 18 residues. The CDR3 loop reads CTCSRGLAGGHLTETQYF. CDR3 DNA sequence: TGTACCTGCAGTCGCGGACTAGCGGGAGGACACCTCACCGAGACCCAGTACTTC.

CDR3 in DNA: TGCGCCAGCAGCTTCGGCAGTGTGGGAGATACGCAGTATTTT. This sequence encodes CASSFGSVGDTQYF. This chain connects TRBV5-1 to TRBJ2-3, with D hard to call. The CDR3 has 14 amino acids. Trimming left V 2 bases short and J 5 bases short, with 12 bases between. Looked up from germline, CDR1 is SGHRS and CDR2 is YFSETQ.

This clonotype has just a few counts. The rearrangement links TRBV7-9 to TRBJ2-5, with 7 positions matching TRBD1. The CDR3 has 17 residues. Trimming removed 4 bases from V and 3 bases from J; junction bases left unmatched: 14. Germline values: CDR1 SEHNR, CDR2 FQNEAQ (reference sequence). CDR3 sequence reads: CASSSGISGTVKETQYF. The CDR3 DNA reads TGTGCCAGCAGCTCGGGCATATCCGGGACAGTTAAAGAGACCCAGTACTTC. The variable domain in full, completed from reference TRBV7-9 and TRBJ2-5, reads DTGVSQNPRHKITKRGQNVTFRCDPISEHNRLYWYRQTLGQGPEFLTYFQNEAQLEKSRLLSDRFSAERPKGSFSTLEIQRTEQGDSAMYLCASSSGISGTVKETQYFGPGTRLLVL.

This rearrangement joins TRBV7-2 to TRBJ2-5; 9 bases fit TRBD1. Germline V gene lookup returns CDR1 SGHTA and CDR2 FQGNSA. The CDR3 totals 15 residues. J lost 3 bases, V lost 10 bases, and 12 bases had no gene match. CDR3 amino acids: CATKGQGTEKETQYF. In nucleotides, the CDR3 is TGTGCCACCAAGGGACAGGGCACAGAGAAAGAGACCCAGTACTTC. The full variable domain, completed using reference TRBV7-2 and TRBJ2-5, is GAGVSQSPSNKVTEKGKDVELRCDPISGHTALYWYRQSLGQGLEFLIYFQGNSAPDKSGLPSDRFSAERTGGSVSTLTIQRTQQEDSAVYLCATKGQGTEKETQYFGPGTRLLVL.

The chain combines TRBV7-9 with TRBJ1-4, with D possibly TRBD1 on 5 matching bases. Germline CDR1 is SEHNR and CDR2 is FQNEAQ (reference sequence). The germline V and J ends were trimmed by 2 bases and 7 bases, with 17 bases remaining between them. CDR3 length equals 16 residues. CDR3 coding DNA: TGTGCCAGCAGCTTACGGACGGGGCCCGGGGTTGAAAAACTGTTTTTT. This sequence encodes CASSLRTGPGVEKLFF.

The chain carries TRBV4-1 and TRBJ2-7; no reliable D call. This CDR3 is 14 amino acids long. Trimming cost V 3 bases and J 3 bases, with 12 bases left between them. Looked up from germline, CDR1 is MGHRA and CDR2 is YSYEKL. The chain's CDR3 is CASSHGPENYEQYF. The CDR3 bases are TGCGCCAGCAGCCACGGACCCGAAAACTACGAGCAGTACTTC.

The V call is TRBV7-3, the J call TRBJ2-1; 9 bases match TRBD2. The CDR3 length is 16 residues. Looked up from germline, CDR1 is SGHTA and CDR2 is FQGTGA. V was clipped by 3 bases and J by 2 bases; unmatched bases: 5. This chain's CDR3 is CASSLTSGTAYNEQFF. The CDR3 DNA sequence: TGTGCCAGCAGCTTGACTAGCGGTACGGCCTACAATGAGCAGTTCTTC.

In this sample, this clonotype turned up many times. One end of the junction is discordant with germline, which a read error may explain. V gene TRBV5-1 combines with J gene TRBJ2-5, with D perhaps matching TRBD1 (5 bases). Germline CDR1 and CDR2: SGHRS and YFSETQ. The CDR3 consists of 13 residues. CDR3 residues: CASSLTVQETQYF. Written as DNA, the CDR3 is TGTGCCAGCAGTTTGACAGTCCAAGAGACCCAGTACTTC.

This chain joins TRBV3-1 and TRBJ2-7; D not resolved. With 2 bases removed from V and 1 base from J, the gap between germline ends came to 6 bases. The CDR3 extends over 13 amino acids. CDR1 LGHDT and CDR2 YNNKEL come from the germline V gene (reference sequence). CDR3 DNA: TGTGCCAGCAGCCAACTACGTTCCTACGAGCAGTACTTC. Its protein is CASSQLRSYEQYF.

This sequence joins TRBV12-3 or TRBV12-4 and TRBJ2-1; 10 bases are a match to TRBD2. V trimming: 6 bases; J trimming: 4 bases; junction bases outside the gene matches: 6. The CDR3 has 15 residues. This CDR3 is CASSLAGEEYNEQFF. The CDR3 nucleotides read TGTGCCAGCAGCCTAGCGGGAGAGGAGTACAATGAGCAGTTCTTC.

V and J are TRBV6-5 and TRBJ1-2; D might be TRBD1 (6 bases). Deletions cut 4 bases from V and 10 bases from J, with 10 bases between. Looked up from germline, CDR1 is MNHEY and CDR2 is SVGAGI. The CDR3 is 11 residues long. CDR3 nucleotide sequence: TGTGCCAGCAGTTTATCAGGGGCCTACACCTTC. Translated, it gives CASSLSGAYTF.

This clonotype was recorded a few times. The chain uses TRBV4-1 and TRBJ2-3; D perhaps matches TRBD1 (5 bases). The germline CDR1 and CDR2 sequences are MGHRA and YSYEKL. The CDR3 runs to 16 residues. Deletions cut 6 bases from V and 0 bases from J, with 16 bases between. For the CDR3, the DNA is TGCGCCAGCAGAGAACAACAGGTACTTAGCACAGATACGCAGTATTTT. It translates to CASREQQVLSTDTQYF.

This chain joins TRBV24-1 and TRBJ2-7, with D perhaps TRBD1 (6 bases). Germline V CDR1 and CDR2: KGHDR, SFDVKD. This CDR3 comprises 13 residues. Trimming took off 3 bases at V and 5 bases at J, with 10 bases between the two ends. In DNA, the CDR3 is TGTGCCACCAGTGATGACAACAGGGACGAGCAGTACTTC. It is translated as CATSDDNRDEQYF.